Presented here are 23 T cell receptor beta chains from one specimen sequenced in a study of cytomegalovirus exposure and HLA in healthy donors. 60 Vbeta and 13 Jbeta primers were used in PCR. The method was immunoSEQ multiplex PCR; TCRdb's version includes in-frame clones alone and lacks a portion of them. The sample records 200,000 or so clones, 65% to 80% being singletons. The sequencing sample was made of PBMCs. These receptors came from a man between 45 and 60 years old in good health and CMV-seronegative.

J is TRBJ2-1 and V is TRBV9; 8 bases fit TRBD2. CDR1 and CDR2 from the germline V gene are SGDLS and YYNGEE. The CDR3 runs 14 residues. V dropped 0 bases and J dropped 10; count of bases not matched to a gene: 6. The CDR3 bases are TGTGCCAGCAGCGTAGGAGCGGGAGAGCGCGAGCAGTTCTTC. Residues: CASSVGAGEREQFF.

This chain connects TRBV6-6 to TRBJ1-2, with D tentatively TRBD1 (6 bases). The CDR3 has 13 residues. Per the germline V gene, CDR1 is MNHNY and CDR2 is SVGAGI (reference sequence). Trimming shortened V by 4 bases and J by 2 bases, and 8 bases separated the two germline ends. The CDR3 is CASSLQGNYGYTF. CDR3 nucleotide sequence: TGTGCCAGCAGTTTACAGGGAAACTATGGCTACACCTTC.

The chain uses TRBV19 and TRBJ1-5; 7 bases map to TRBD1. The length of the CDR3 is 15 residues. Germline V gene sequence: CDR1 LNHDA, CDR2 SQIVND (reference sequence). With V trimmed by 4 bases and J by 5 bases, 8 bases remained unmatched. CDR3 nucleotides: TGTGCCAGTAGTAGCCGGGACAGAGCTCATCAGCCCCAGCATTTT. This sequence encodes CASSSRDRAHQPQHF.

This chain joins TRBV18 and TRBJ1-5; no reliable D call. V was cut by 1 base and J by 3 bases, with 13 bases left in between. Germline values: CDR1 KGHSH, CDR2 LQKENI. This CDR3 region has 16 residues. This CDR3 reads CASSPQGPGVNQPQHF. CDR3 bases: TGTGCCAGCTCACCACAGGGCCCCGGGGTCAATCAGCCCCAGCATTTT.

This sequence joins TRBV5-1 and TRBJ2-2; 7 bases align to TRBD2. CDR3 length: 15 residues. CDR1 is SGHRS and CDR2 is YFSETQ in the germline V gene. The ends lost 0 bases at V and 6 bases at J; junction bases unmatched: 5. The CDR3 nucleotides read TGCGCCAGCAGCTTGGGAGGGAGGGCCGCCGGGGAGCTGTTTTTT. This encodes CASSLGGRAAGELFF.

V and J are TRBV5-1 and TRBJ2-5; maybe TRBD1 (6 bases). The tail of the sequence fits TRBJ2-7 better, so the J call may be wrong. The germline CDR1 and CDR2 sequences are SGHRS and YFSETQ. This CDR3 spans 15 amino acids. The CDR3, as DNA: TGCGCCAGCAGCTTAACAGGGTTGGGGTCCTACGAGCAGTACTTC. It is translated as CASSLTGLGSYEQYF.

The chain recombines TRBV19 with TRBJ2-1; 7 bases map to TRBD2. CDR3 length: 15 residues. Germline V CDR1 and CDR2: LNHDA, SQIVND (reference sequence). V was pared by 1 base and J by 2 bases, with 2 bases of the junction left unmatched. CDR3 sequence: CASSIVGGTYNEQFF. CDR3 DNA: TGTGCCAGTAGTATAGTCGGGGGGACCTACAATGAGCAGTTCTTC.

CDR3 DNA: TGTGCCAGCAGTAGTTTAGTCGATGAGCAGTTCTTC. Encoded protein: CASSSLVDEQFF. The chain recombines TRBV9 with TRBJ2-1, with D unclear. The V gene lost 5 bases and the J gene lost 8 bases, with 11 bases spanning the gap. CDR1 and CDR2 from the germline V gene are SGDLS and YYNGEE. The CDR3 length is 12 residues.

The chain has TRBV10-2 and TRBJ2-5, with D perhaps TRBD2 (5 bases). CDR3 length: 15 residues. V dropped 0 bases and J dropped 2 bases, with 10 bases sitting between them. Per germline, CDR1 WSHSY and CDR2 SAAADI. This CDR3 reads CASSESGGSQETQYF. CDR3 in DNA: TGCGCCAGCAGTGAGTCGGGTGGGAGTCAAGAGACCCAGTACTTC.

The chain carries TRBV5-4 and TRBJ2-7; the match to TRBD2 covers 8 bases. V trimming: 1 base; J trimming: 3 bases; junction bases outside the gene matches: 6. Per the germline V gene, CDR1 is SGHNT and CDR2 is YYREEE (reference sequence). CDR3 length equals 15 residues. The CDR3 region is CASSLNSGIGYEQYF. The CDR3 DNA is TGTGCCAGCAGCTTGAATAGCGGGATTGGCTACGAGCAGTACTTC.

CDR3 nucleotides: TGTGCCAGCAGGGACAGGGGCACAGATACGCAGTATTTT. Protein: CASRDRGTDTQYF. The J gene is TRBJ2-3, the V gene TRBV6-1; 8 bases fit TRBD1. There are 13 residues in the CDR3. From germline, CDR1 is MNHNS and CDR2 SASEGT. The V and J ends lost 6 bases and 1 base, in that order; junction bases with no gene match: 0.

This chain links TRBV6-5 with TRBJ1-2; possible D gene TRBD1, 6 bases. CDR3 length: 14 residues. V was cut by 6 bases and J by 2 bases, with 13 bases left in between. Germline CDR1 is MNHEY and CDR2 is SVGAGI. CDR3: CASRPGATNYGYTF. The CDR3 nucleotides are TGTGCCAGCAGGCCAGGGGCAACCAACTATGGCTACACCTTC.

CDR3 DNA: TGTGCCAGCAGCCCTAGGACTAGCGTGGCCGGGGAGCTGTTTTTT. It yields the protein CASSPRTSVAGELFF. The gene calls are TRBV7-3 and TRBJ2-2; 9 bases agree with TRBD2. J gave up 6 bases and V 5 bases, and 7 bases lay outside the gene matches. Germline CDR1 and CDR2: SGHTA and FQGTGA. The CDR3 consists of 15 residues.

The chain carries TRBV29-1 and TRBJ2-2, with 14 bases matching TRBD2. Losses at the gene ends were 7 bases for V and 0 bases for J; bases not matched to a gene: 7. The germline V gene has CDR1 SQVTM and CDR2 ANQGSEA. The CDR3 has 17 amino acids. The CDR3 nucleotides are TGCAGCGGGGGGGGACTAGCGGGAGAGGCGAACACCGGGGAGCTGTTTTTT. This encodes CSGGGLAGEANTGELFF.

The CDR3: CASSNRGLGGETQYF. For the CDR3, the DNA is TGTGCCAGCAGCAACAGGGGGTTAGGAGGAGAGACCCAGTACTTC. The chain is built from TRBV27 and TRBJ2-5, with 8 bases that match TRBD1. Germline V gives CDR1 MNHEY, CDR2 SMNVEV (reference sequence). With V trimmed by 6 bases and J by 4 bases, 10 bases remained unmatched. CDR3 size: 15 residues.

This chain joins TRBV7-7 and TRBJ2-3; 10 nucleotides line up with TRBD2. Germline V gene data show CDR1 as SSHAT and CDR2 as FNYEAQ (reference sequence). The CDR3 is 15 amino acids. Losses at the gene ends were 5 bases for V and 5 bases for J; bases not matched to a gene: 7. CDR3 residues: CASSQGLAVVDTQYF. In DNA, the CDR3 is TGTGCCAGCAGCCAAGGACTAGCGGTCGTAGATACGCAGTATTTT.

The rearrangement joins TRBV10-2 to TRBJ2-3, with TRBD1 matching over 7 bases. This CDR3 comprises 12 residues. Trimming cost V 4 bases and J 9 bases; bases outside gene matches: 4. CDR1 is WSHSY, CDR2 SAAADI, per germline. CDR3 residues: CASSGQGPTQYF. Here the CDR3 DNA reads TGCGCCAGCAGTGGACAGGGTCCAACGCAGTATTTT.

The chain is built from TRBV5-1 and TRBJ1-1; possibly TRBD1 for D (5 bases). Germline V CDR1 and CDR2: SGHRS, YFSETQ. This CDR3 is 14 amino acids long. The V end was cut by 4 bases, the J end by 5 bases, with 15 bases between. The CDR3, as DNA: TGCGCCAGCAGCAGCTCAGGGTTCGGGACTGAAGCTTTCTTT. This translates into CASSSSGFGTEAFF.

The genes are TRBV2 and TRBJ1-5; D remains unclear. Germline-derived CDR1 and CDR2 are SNHLY and FYNNEI. CDR3 length: 13 amino acids. The V gene lost 5 bases and the J gene lost 9 bases, with 14 bases spanning the gap. CDR3 in amino acids: CASSLDGARPQHF. CDR3 coding DNA: TGTGCCAGCAGTTTAGACGGAGCACGGCCCCAGCATTTT. Full variable domain (remainder filled in from reference TRBV2 and TRBJ1-5): EPEVTQTPSHQVTQMGQEVILRCVPISNHLYFYWYRQILGQKVEFLVSFYNNEISEKSEIFDDQFSVERPDGSNFTLKIRSTKLEDSAMYFCASSLDGARPQHFGDGTRLSIL.

For this clone: One end of the junction does not line up with germline, which may come from a read error. The rearrangement joins TRBV7-6 to TRBJ2-7; D may be TRBD2 (6 bases). From germline, CDR1 is SGHVS and CDR2 FNYEAQ. This CDR3 spans 17 amino acids. CDR3 residues: CASSFDTRDGGSFEQYF. The CDR3, as DNA: TGTGCCAGCAGCTTTGATACTCGAGATGGGGGGTCCTTCGAGCAGTACTTC.

The chain combines TRBV18 with TRBJ2-7; D gene unclear. The CDR3 sequence is 14 residues long. Germline V gives CDR1 KGHSH, CDR2 LQKENI. Deletions cut 6 bases from V and 6 bases from J, with 18 bases between. CDR3 nucleotides: TGTGCCAGCTCCCTTTCTACTTTGACGGGCGAGCAGTACTTC. It specifies CASSLSTLTGEQYF.

This chain uses TRBV6-5 with TRBJ2-7; weak D call: TRBD2 (5 bases). Germline CDR1 MNHEY, CDR2 SVGAGI. The CDR3 is 13 residues long. V lost 6 bases, J lost 7 bases, and 16 bases lay in between. The CDR3: CASRPHGNGEQYF. CDR3 nucleotides: TGTGCCAGCAGGCCCCACGGGAATGGGGAGCAGTACTTC.

This clone has just one count. Here the CDR3 reads CASSARQGDYGYTF. In DNA form, the CDR3 reads TGTGCCAGCAGCGCCCGACAGGGGGACTATGGCTACACCTTC. V and J are TRBV9 and TRBJ1-2; TRBD1 agrees at 9 bases. The length of the CDR3 is 14 residues. Germline CDR1 and CDR2: SGDLS and YYNGEE. The V segment lost 3 bases and the J segment 3 bases; nucleotides outside the gene matches: 3.